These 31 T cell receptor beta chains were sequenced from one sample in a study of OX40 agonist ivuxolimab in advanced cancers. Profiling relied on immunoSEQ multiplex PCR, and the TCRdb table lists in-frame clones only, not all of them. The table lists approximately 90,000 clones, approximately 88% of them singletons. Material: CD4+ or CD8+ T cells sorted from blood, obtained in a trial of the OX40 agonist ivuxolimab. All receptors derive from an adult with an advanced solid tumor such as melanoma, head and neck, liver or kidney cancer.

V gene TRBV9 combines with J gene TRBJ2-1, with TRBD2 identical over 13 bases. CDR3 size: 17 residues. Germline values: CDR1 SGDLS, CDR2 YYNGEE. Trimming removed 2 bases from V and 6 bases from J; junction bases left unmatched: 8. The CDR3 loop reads CASSVGLAGDHGNEQFF. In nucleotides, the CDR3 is TGTGCCAGCAGCGTTGGACTAGCGGGAGATCACGGCAATGAGCAGTTCTTC.

The CDR3 DNA reads TGTGCCAGCAGTTTGACGACAGTCGCCTCTTATGGCTACACCTTC. This codes for CASSLTTVASYGYTF. The chain recombines TRBV27 with TRBJ1-2; TRBD1 is a possible D gene (5 bases). Germline V gene data show CDR1 as MNHEY and CDR2 as SMNVEV (reference sequence). V was pared by 3 bases and J by 5 bases, with 16 bases between. This CDR3 has 15 amino acids.

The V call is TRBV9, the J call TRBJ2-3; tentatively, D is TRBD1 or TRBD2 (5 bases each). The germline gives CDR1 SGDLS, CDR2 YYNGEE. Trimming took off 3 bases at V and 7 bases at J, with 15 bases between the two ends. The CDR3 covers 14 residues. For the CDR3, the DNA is TGTGCCAGCAGCGACGGCGGCTGGGGGAATACGCAGTATTTT. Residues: CASSDGGWGNTQYF.

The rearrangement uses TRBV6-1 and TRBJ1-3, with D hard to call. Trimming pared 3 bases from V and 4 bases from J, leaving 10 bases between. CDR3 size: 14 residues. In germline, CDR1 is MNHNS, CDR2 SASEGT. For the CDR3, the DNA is TGTGCCAGCAGTGAGAGGGTTTTGGGAAACACCATATATTTT. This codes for CASSERVLGNTIYF.

The CDR3 loop reads CASSSSVGSSYEQYF. DNA for the CDR3: TGTGCCAGCAGCTCTTCCGTAGGGTCCTCCTACGAGCAGTACTTC. The gene calls are TRBV5-5 and TRBJ2-7; D is unclear. The CDR3 length is 15 residues. Germline values: CDR1 SGHKS, CDR2 YYEKEE (reference sequence). Trimming removed 3 bases at V and 0 bases at J, with 13 bases between.

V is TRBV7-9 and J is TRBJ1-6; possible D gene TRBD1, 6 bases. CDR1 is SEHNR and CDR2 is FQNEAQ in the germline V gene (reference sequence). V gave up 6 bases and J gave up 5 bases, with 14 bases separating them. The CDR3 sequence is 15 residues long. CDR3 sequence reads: CASSDTGLDNSPLHF. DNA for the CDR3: TGTGCCAGCAGTGATACAGGGCTGGATAATTCACCCCTCCACTTT.

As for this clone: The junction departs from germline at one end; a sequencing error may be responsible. CDR3 amino acids: CASSPLRVDSGELFF. The CDR3 region has the DNA TGTGCTAGCAGCCCCCTACGGGTTGATTCCGGGGAGCTGTTTTTT. The rearrangement links TRBV7-7 to TRBJ2-2; no definite D call. The CDR3 has 15 residues. The germline gives CDR1 SSHAT, CDR2 FNYEAQ (reference sequence).

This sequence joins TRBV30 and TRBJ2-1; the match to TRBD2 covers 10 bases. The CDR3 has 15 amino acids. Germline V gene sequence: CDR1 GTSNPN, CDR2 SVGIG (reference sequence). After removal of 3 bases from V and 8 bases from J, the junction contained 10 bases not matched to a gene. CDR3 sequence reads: CAWSAVSGGIDEQFF. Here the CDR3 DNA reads TGTGCCTGGAGCGCCGTTAGCGGGGGGATCGATGAGCAGTTCTTC.

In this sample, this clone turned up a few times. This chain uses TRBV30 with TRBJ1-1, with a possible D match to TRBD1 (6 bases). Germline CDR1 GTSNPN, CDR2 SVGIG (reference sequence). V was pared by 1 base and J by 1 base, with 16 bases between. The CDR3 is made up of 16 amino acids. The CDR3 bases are TGTGCCTGGAGTGCTCCCCGGACAGCAACGAACACTGAAGCTTTCTTT. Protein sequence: CAWSAPRTATNTEAFF.

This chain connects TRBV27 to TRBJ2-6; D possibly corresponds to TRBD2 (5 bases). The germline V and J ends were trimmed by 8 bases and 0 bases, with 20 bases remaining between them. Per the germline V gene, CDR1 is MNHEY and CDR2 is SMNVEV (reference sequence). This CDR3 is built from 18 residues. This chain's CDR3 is CASGYPRGRDSGANVLTF. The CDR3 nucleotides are TGTGCCAGCGGCTACCCCCGGGGAAGGGACTCTGGGGCCAACGTCCTGACTTTC.

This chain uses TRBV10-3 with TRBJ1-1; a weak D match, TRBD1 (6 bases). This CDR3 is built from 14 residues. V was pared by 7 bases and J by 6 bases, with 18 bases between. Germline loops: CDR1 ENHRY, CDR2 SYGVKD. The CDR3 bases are TGTGCCATCACCGAGGTCGGGGGCTCCGCTGAAGCTTTCTTT. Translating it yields CAITEVGGSAEAFF.

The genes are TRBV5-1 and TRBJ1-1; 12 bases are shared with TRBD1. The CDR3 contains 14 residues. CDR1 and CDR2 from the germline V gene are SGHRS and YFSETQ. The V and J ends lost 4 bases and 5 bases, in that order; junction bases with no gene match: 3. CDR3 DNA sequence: TGCGCCAGCAGCCGGGACAGGGGGCAAACTGAAGCTTTCTTT. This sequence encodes CASSRDRGQTEAFF.

The CDR3 protein is CASSGGDRLWGEQFF. The CDR3 DNA is TGCGCCAGCAGCGGCGGGGACCGATTATGGGGTGAGCAGTTCTTC. The genes are TRBV5-1 and TRBJ2-1, with D possibly being TRBD2 (6 bases). Trimming removed 4 bases from V and 9 bases from J, with 20 bases in between. This CDR3 comprises 15 residues. In germline, CDR1 is SGHRS, CDR2 YFSETQ. Combining the CDR3 with reference TRBV5-1 and TRBJ2-1 gives the whole variable domain KAGVTQTPRYLIKTRGQQVTLSCSPISGHRSVSWYQQTPGQGLQFLFEYFSETQRNKGNFPGRFSGRQFSNSRSEMNVSTLELGDSALYLCASSGGDRLWGEQFFGPGTRLTVL.

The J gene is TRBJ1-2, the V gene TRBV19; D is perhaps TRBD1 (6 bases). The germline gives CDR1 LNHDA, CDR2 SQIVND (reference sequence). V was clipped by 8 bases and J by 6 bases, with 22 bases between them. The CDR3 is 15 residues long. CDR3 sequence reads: CASSTPAGELDGYTF. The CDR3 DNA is TGTGCCAGTTCCACCCCGGCAGGGGAGTTGGATGGCTACACCTTC.

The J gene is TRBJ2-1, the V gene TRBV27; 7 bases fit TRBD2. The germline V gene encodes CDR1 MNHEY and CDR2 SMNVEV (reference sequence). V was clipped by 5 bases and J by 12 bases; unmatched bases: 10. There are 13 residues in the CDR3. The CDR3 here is CASSPPGGERQFF. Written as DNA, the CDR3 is TGTGCCAGCAGTCCCCCGGGGGGAGAACGGCAGTTCTTC.

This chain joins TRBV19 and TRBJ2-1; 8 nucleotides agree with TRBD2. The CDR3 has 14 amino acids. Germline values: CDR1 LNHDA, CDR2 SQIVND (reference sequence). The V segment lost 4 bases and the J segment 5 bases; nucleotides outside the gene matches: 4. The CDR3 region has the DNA TGTGCCAGTAGTAGGGAGCGGGAGAACAATGAGCAGTTCTTC. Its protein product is CASSRERENNEQFF.

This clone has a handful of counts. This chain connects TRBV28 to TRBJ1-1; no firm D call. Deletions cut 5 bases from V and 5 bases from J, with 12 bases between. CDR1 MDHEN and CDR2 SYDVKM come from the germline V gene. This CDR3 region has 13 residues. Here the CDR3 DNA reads TGTGCCAGCAGTGGAACAATAGGAACTGAAGCTTTCTTT. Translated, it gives CASSGTIGTEAFF.

The CDR3 region has the DNA TGTGCCAGCAGCTTGAACTCGATGGGGCACCCGGGCTATGGCTACACCTTC. Protein product: CASSLNSMGHPGYGYTF. This rearrangement joins TRBV5-4 to TRBJ1-2; TRBD1 might be the D (5 bases). CDR1 and CDR2 from the germline V gene are SGHNT and YYREEE (reference sequence). V was trimmed by 1 base and J by 4 bases, leaving 20 bases between them. There are 17 residues in the CDR3.

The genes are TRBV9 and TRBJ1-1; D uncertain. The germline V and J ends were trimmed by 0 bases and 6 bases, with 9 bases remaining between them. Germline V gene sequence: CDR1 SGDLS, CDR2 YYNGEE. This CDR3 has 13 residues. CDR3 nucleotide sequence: TGTGCCAGCAGCGTAGAGGTCGGGGCTGAAGCTTTCTTT. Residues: CASSVEVGAEAFF.

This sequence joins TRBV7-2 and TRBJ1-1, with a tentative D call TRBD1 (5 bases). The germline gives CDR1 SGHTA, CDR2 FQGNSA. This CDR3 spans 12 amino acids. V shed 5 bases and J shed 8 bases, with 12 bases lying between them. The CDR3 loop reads CASSPDRTEAFF. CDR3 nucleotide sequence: TGTGCCAGCAGCCCCGACAGAACCGAAGCTTTCTTT.

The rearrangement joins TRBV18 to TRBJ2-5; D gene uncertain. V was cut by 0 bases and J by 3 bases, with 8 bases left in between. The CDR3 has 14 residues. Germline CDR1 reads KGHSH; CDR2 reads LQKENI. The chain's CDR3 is CASSPPSREETQYF. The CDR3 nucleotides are TGTGCCAGCTCACCACCATCCCGGGAAGAGACCCAGTACTTC.

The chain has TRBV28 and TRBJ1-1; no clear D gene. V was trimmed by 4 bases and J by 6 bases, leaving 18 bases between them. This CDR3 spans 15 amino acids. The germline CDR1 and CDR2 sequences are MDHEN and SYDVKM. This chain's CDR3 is CASSSWRIGNAEAFF. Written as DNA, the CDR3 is TGTGCCAGCAGTTCCTGGAGGATTGGCAACGCTGAAGCTTTCTTT.

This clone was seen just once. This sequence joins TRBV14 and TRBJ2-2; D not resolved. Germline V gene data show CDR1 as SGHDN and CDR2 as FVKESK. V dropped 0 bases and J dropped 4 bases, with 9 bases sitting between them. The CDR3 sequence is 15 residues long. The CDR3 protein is CASSQDRTRTGELFF. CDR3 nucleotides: TGTGCCAGCAGCCAAGATCGTACCCGCACCGGGGAGCTGTTTTTT.

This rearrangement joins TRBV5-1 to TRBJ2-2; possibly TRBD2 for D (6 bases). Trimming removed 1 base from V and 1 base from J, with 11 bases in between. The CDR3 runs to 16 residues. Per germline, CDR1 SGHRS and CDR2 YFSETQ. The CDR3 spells CASSLWGGLNTGELFF. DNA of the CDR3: TGCGCCAGCAGCTTGTGGGGAGGACTGAACACCGGGGAGCTGTTTTTT.

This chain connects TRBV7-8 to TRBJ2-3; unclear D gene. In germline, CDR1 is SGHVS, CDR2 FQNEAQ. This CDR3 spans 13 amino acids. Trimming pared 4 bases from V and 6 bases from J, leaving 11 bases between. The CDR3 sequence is CASSSTRTDTQYF. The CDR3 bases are TGTGCCAGCAGCTCGACCCGGACGGATACGCAGTATTTT.

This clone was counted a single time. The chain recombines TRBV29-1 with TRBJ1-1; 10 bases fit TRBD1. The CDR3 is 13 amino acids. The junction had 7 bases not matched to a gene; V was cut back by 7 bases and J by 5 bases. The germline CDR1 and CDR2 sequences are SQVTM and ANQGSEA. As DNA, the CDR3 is TGCAGCGCTCGGACAGGGGGTGGGACTGAAGCTTTCTTT. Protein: CSARTGGGTEAFF.

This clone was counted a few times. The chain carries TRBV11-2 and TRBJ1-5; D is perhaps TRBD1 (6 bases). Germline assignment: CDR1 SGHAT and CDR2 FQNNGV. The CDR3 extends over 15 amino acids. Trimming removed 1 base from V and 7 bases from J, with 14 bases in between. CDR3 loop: CASSLAPNRAQPQHF. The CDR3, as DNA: TGTGCCAGCAGCTTAGCCCCAAACAGGGCGCAGCCCCAGCATTTT.

The CDR3 protein is CASSLARFRDRDLNKNIQYF. The CDR3 DNA reads TGTGCCAGCAGCTTAGCGCGGTTTCGGGACAGGGACTTAAACAAAAACATTCAGTACTTC. The V and J genes are TRBV7-8 and TRBJ2-4; the match to TRBD1 covers 9 bases. The CDR3 extends over 20 amino acids. V trimming: 0 bases; J trimming: 3 bases; junction bases outside the gene matches: 15. Germline V CDR1 and CDR2: SGHVS, FQNEAQ.

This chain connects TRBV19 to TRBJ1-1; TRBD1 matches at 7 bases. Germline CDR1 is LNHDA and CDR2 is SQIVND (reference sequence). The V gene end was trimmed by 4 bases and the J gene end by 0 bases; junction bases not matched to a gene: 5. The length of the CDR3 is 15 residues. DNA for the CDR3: TGTGCCAGTAGTACCGGGACAGTTCTGAACACTGAAGCTTTCTTT. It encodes CASSTGTVLNTEAFF.

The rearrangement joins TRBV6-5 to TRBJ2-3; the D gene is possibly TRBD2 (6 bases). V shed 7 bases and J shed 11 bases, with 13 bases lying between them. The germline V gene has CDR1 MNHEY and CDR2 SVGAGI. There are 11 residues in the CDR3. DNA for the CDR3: TGTGCCAGCAATGAGGGACTTGAGCAGTATTTT. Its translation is CASNEGLEQYF.

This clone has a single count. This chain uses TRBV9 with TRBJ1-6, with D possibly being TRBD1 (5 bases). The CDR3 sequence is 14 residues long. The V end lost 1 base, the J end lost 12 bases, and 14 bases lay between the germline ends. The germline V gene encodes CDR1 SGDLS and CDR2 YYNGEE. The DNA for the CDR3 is TGTGCCAGCAGCGTAACGGACGCCCAGGGACCCCTCCACTTT. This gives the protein CASSVTDAQGPLHF. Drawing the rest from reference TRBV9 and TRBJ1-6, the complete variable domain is DSGVTQTPKHLITATGQRVTLRCSPRSGDLSVYWYQQSLDQGLQFLIQYYNGEERAKGNILERFSAQQFPDLHSELNLSSLELGDSALYFCASSVTDAQGPLHFGNGTRLTVT.